These 19 T cell receptor beta chains originate from one sample sequenced in a study of blood T cell repertoires in COVID-19. Repertoires were generated with immunoSEQ multiplex PCR, while TCRdb's copy carries only in-frame clones and drops some. The profile shows about 370,000 clones, 80% to 90% of them singletons. The sequenced sample consisted of peripheral blood. The source of these receptors is a woman under 40 with COVID-19, enrolled during active disease.

The rearrangement joins TRBV28 to TRBJ1-4, with D possibly matching TRBD1 (5 bases). Germline lookup yields CDR1 MDHEN and CDR2 SYDVKM. V lost 1 base and J 5 bases, leaving 14 bases between the germline ends. CDR3 length: 16 residues. The DNA for the CDR3 is TGTGCCAGCAGTTTATCCTCACAGGAGTTAAATGAAAAACTGTTTTTT. Amino acid sequence: CASSLSSQELNEKLFF.

About this clone: The junction does not match germline at one end; this may be a read error. This chain joins TRBV29-1 and TRBJ2-7; 8 nucleotides agree with TRBD2. The germline V gene has CDR1 SQVTM and CDR2 ANQGSEA. The CDR3 is made up of 14 amino acids. The CDR3 nucleotides read TGCAGCGTCGAAGTCCGGGGGGGATCCTACGAGCAGTACTTC. Its protein is CSVEVRGGSYEQYF.

V and J are TRBV27 and TRBJ2-1, with 10 nucleotides matching TRBD2. V shed 3 bases and J 10 bases; nucleotides not matched to a gene: 15. The CDR3 has 17 amino acids. The germline CDR1 and CDR2 sequences are MNHEY and SMNVEV (reference sequence). The CDR3 region is CASSFGPSGTSAPEQFF. Written as DNA, the CDR3 is TGTGCCAGCAGTTTTGGCCCTTCCGGGACTAGCGCCCCCGAGCAGTTCTTC.

This sequence joins TRBV6-2 or TRBV6-3 and TRBJ2-5; possible D gene TRBD1, 5 bases. Germline lookup yields CDR1 MNHEY and CDR2 SVGEGT. V gave up 5 bases and J gave up 5 bases, with 21 bases separating them. CDR3 length: 16 residues. DNA for the CDR3: TGTGCCAGCAGTCGACCGTCTATCAGGGTCACGGAGACCCAGTACTTC. This codes for CASSRPSIRVTETQYF.

This clone was recorded a few times. The J gene is TRBJ2-2, the V gene TRBV2; D uncertain. CDR3 length equals 14 residues. The ends were cut back, 4 bases at V and 5 bases at J, with 11 bases in the middle. The germline CDR1 and CDR2 sequences are SNHLY and FYNNEI. The CDR3 sequence is CASSVNRKTGELFF. The DNA for the CDR3 is TGTGCCAGCAGTGTAAACAGAAAAACCGGGGAGCTGTTTTTT.

The V call is TRBV10-3, the J call TRBJ2-7; 8 bases align to TRBD2. CDR1 is ENHRY, CDR2 SYGVKD, per germline. V lost 7 bases to trimming and J lost 2 bases; unmatched junction nucleotides: 22. The CDR3 extends over 19 amino acids. DNA of the CDR3: TGTGCCATCACGACTAGCGCAAACTCCGGTGATGGGTTGGCCTACGAGCAGTACGTC. It encodes CAITTSANSGDGLAYEQYV.

The CDR3 DNA sequence: TGTGCCAGCAGTGCCAGGGGGACCTCCTACGAGCAGTACTTC. This translates into CASSARGTSYEQYF. The chain couples TRBV27 to TRBJ2-7; 7 bases fit TRBD1. In germline, CDR1 is MNHEY, CDR2 SMNVEV (reference sequence). This CDR3 spans 14 amino acids. J was trimmed by 0 bases and V by 5 bases; bases with no gene match: 4.

With respect to this clone: This sample also contains other DNA sequences that code for the same CDR3. The rearrangement joins TRBV11-2 to TRBJ2-7, with 8 bases matching TRBD1. Germline V gene data show CDR1 as SGHAT and CDR2 as FQNNGV. Trimming removed 1 base from V and 1 base from J; junction bases left unmatched: 0. The length of the CDR3 is 14 residues. The chain's CDR3 is CASSLGTGSYEQYF. The CDR3, as DNA: TGTGCCAGCAGCTTAGGGACAGGGTCCTACGAGCAGTACTTC.

A single count supports this clone. The chain combines TRBV7-2 with TRBJ2-5; no clear D gene. The ends were cut back, 1 base at V and 4 bases at J, with 10 bases in the middle. The germline CDR1 and CDR2 sequences are SGHTA and FQGNSA. This CDR3 spans 14 amino acids. The CDR3 nucleotides are TGTGCCAGCAGCTTAGGGCCTCTAGTAGAGACCCAGTACTTC. Its translation: CASSLGPLVETQYF.

V usage is TRBV9 and J usage is TRBJ2-2; unclear D gene. The CDR3 has 14 residues. Per the germline V gene, CDR1 is SGDLS and CDR2 is YYNGEE. Trimming took off 0 bases at V and 4 bases at J, with 7 bases between the two ends. The CDR3 region is CASSVAVSTGELFF. In nucleotides, the CDR3 is TGTGCCAGCAGCGTAGCTGTCAGCACCGGGGAGCTGTTTTTT.

The genes are TRBV18 and TRBJ1-1, with D maybe TRBD1 (6 bases). The CDR3 consists of 15 residues. Germline CDR1 reads KGHSH; CDR2 reads LQKENI. The V end was cut by 0 bases, the J end by 7 bases, with 15 bases between. The CDR3 spells CASSPPGQGIGEAFF. The DNA of the CDR3 is TGTGCCAGCTCACCACCGGGGCAGGGGATCGGTGAAGCTTTCTTT.

This clone was seen just once. The chain couples TRBV6-5 to TRBJ1-1; D gene ambiguous. The CDR3 length is 15 residues. The V end lost 4 bases, the J end lost 7 bases, and 19 bases lay between the germline ends. Germline V gene lookup returns CDR1 MNHEY and CDR2 SVGAGI. The CDR3 region has the DNA TGTGCCAGCAGTTTAGGAAGTGGTATCGGGTTTGAAGCTTTCTTT. It is translated as CASSLGSGIGFEAFF.

The CDR3: CASSPAEGGYTF. For the CDR3, the DNA is TGTGCCAGCAGCCCAGCGGAGGGTGGCTACACCTTC. The genes are TRBV12-3 or TRBV12-4 and TRBJ1-2; D unresolved. The length of the CDR3 is 12 residues. Deletions cut 6 bases from V and 7 bases from J, with 12 bases between.

The chain links TRBV7-6 to TRBJ2-5, with D possibly being TRBD2 (6 bases). The germline V gene has CDR1 SGHVS and CDR2 FNYEAQ. V was cut by 1 base and J by 1 base, with 13 bases left in between. This CDR3 has 16 amino acids. The CDR3 DNA sequence: TGTGCCAGCAGCTTAGTAGGACGGAGGGGCCAAGAGACCCAGTACTTC. It translates to CASSLVGRRGQETQYF.

This clone showed up just a few times. The chain couples TRBV5-4 to TRBJ1-2, with TRBD1 matching over 8 bases. V lost 0 bases and J lost 5; bases outside the gene matches: 6. Germline-derived CDR1 and CDR2 are SGHNT and YYREEE (reference sequence). CDR3 size: 15 residues. The CDR3: CASSLGTGRDYGYTF. In DNA form, the CDR3 reads TGTGCCAGCAGCTTGGGGACAGGGAGGGATTATGGCTACACCTTC.

The CDR3 reads CASADRHISDTEAFF. CDR3 coding DNA: TGTGCCAGCGCCGACAGGCATATCAGTGACACTGAAGCTTTCTTT. The chain is built from TRBV18 and TRBJ1-1, with D perhaps TRBD1 (6 bases). The germline V gene has CDR1 KGHSH and CDR2 LQKENI. Trimming took 8 bases from V and 3 from J, leaving 19 bases between them. CDR3 length equals 15 residues. The entire variable domain, with the rest obtained from reference TRBV18 and TRBJ1-1, is as follows: NAGVMQNPRHLVRRRGQEARLRCSPMKGHSHVYWYRQLPEEGLKFMVYLQKENIIDESGMPKERFSAEFPKEGPSILRIQQVVRGDSAAYFCASADRHISDTEAFFGQGTRLTVV.

This chain connects TRBV19 to TRBJ2-7; a weak D match, TRBD1 (5 bases). Germline assignment: CDR1 LNHDA and CDR2 SQIVND (reference sequence). The CDR3 spans 16 residues. The V end was cut by 3 bases, the J end by 0 bases, with 15 bases between. CDR3 nucleotides: TGTGCCAGTAGTATGATATTAGGGGCCAACTCCTACGAGCAGTACTTC. This encodes CASSMILGANSYEQYF.

The rearrangement joins TRBV5-6 to TRBJ2-7, with 7 bases identical to TRBD1. There are 15 residues in the CDR3. With V trimmed by 1 base and J by 4 bases, 8 bases remained unmatched. Per the germline V gene, CDR1 is SGHDT and CDR2 is YYEEEE. The CDR3: CASSLLTGQTYEQYF. CDR3 coding DNA: TGTGCCAGCAGCTTGTTGACGGGACAGACGTACGAGCAGTACTTC.

The chain links TRBV28 to TRBJ2-2; 8 bases align to TRBD1. Trimming cost V 5 bases and J 10 bases; bases outside gene matches: 12. Germline lookup yields CDR1 MDHEN and CDR2 SYDVKM. There are 15 residues in the CDR3. The CDR3 DNA follows: TGTGCCAGCAGTACGATGCAGGGGGCATCGGAGGAGCTGTTTTTT. This codes for CASSTMQGASEELFF.